Shown below are 25 T cell receptor beta chains from a single sample sequenced in a study of cytomegalovirus exposure and HLA in healthy donors. The study ran its PCR with 60 Vbeta and 13 Jbeta primers. TCRdb keeps only in-frame clones here, not all; method: immunoSEQ multiplex PCR. This table has roughly 130,000 clones, approximately 80% appearing once. Sequences were obtained from PBMCs. All receptors come from a woman younger than 30 in good health and CMV-seropositive.

This chain links TRBV19 with TRBJ1-6; 9 bases map to TRBD1. V gave up 7 bases and J gave up 3 bases; unmatched junction bases: 7. The CDR3 has 16 residues. The germline gives CDR1 LNHDA, CDR2 SQIVND (reference sequence). CDR3 in amino acids: CASNPDRGHYNSPLHF. The CDR3 DNA follows: TGTGCCAGTAATCCGGACAGGGGCCACTATAATTCACCCCTCCACTTT. Supplemented by reference TRBV19 and TRBJ1-6, the full variable domain reads DGGITQSPKYLFRKEGQNVTLSCEQNLNHDAMYWYRQDPGQGLRLIYYSQIVNDFQKGDIAEGYSVSREKKESFPLTVTSAQKNPTAFYLCASNPDRGHYNSPLHFGNGTRLTVT.

This clone was seen a few times. V usage is TRBV2 and J usage is TRBJ2-5, with 8 bases lining up with TRBD2. With V trimmed by 1 base and J by 2 bases, 9 bases remained unmatched. The germline V gene encodes CDR1 SNHLY and CDR2 FYNNEI. CDR3 length: 17 residues. CDR3 residues: CASSEGVASGLQETQYF. DNA for the CDR3: TGTGCCAGCAGTGAAGGAGTGGCTAGCGGGCTTCAAGAGACCCAGTACTTC.

The chain couples TRBV2 to TRBJ2-3; weak D call: TRBD1 (6 bases). V lost 5 bases and J 4 bases, leaving 13 bases between the germline ends. Germline CDR1 is SNHLY and CDR2 is FYNNEI. This CDR3 region has 14 residues. As DNA, the CDR3 is TGTGCCAGCAGTTTCACAGGGATGGCAGATACGCAGTATTTT. It yields the protein CASSFTGMADTQYF.

CDR3 sequence reads: CASGLYLGRVMDTEAFF. The CDR3 DNA reads TGTGCTAGTGGTTTGTACCTGGGCAGGGTTATGGACACTGAAGCTTTCTTT. This chain uses TRBV12-5 with TRBJ1-1; perhaps TRBD1 as D (5 bases). The CDR3 covers 17 residues. The ends were cut back, 2 bases at V and 3 bases at J, with 19 bases in the middle. CDR1 LGHNT and CDR2 FRNRAP come from the germline V gene.

CDR3 region: CASSYTGGAPKLFF. CDR3 in DNA: TGTGCCAGCAGTTACACAGGGGGCGCTCCAAAACTGTTTTTT. The chain combines TRBV6-6 with TRBJ1-4, with TRBD1 matching 9 bases. Germline-derived CDR1 and CDR2 are MNHNY and SVGAGI (reference sequence). V was pared by 2 bases and J by 10 bases, with 5 bases of the junction left unmatched. The CDR3 contains 14 residues.

The chain combines TRBV6-5 with TRBJ1-2, with D perhaps matching TRBD1 (5 bases). Between the trimmed V and J ends, which lost 5 bases and 5 bases, there was a span of 12 bases. Germline V gene data show CDR1 as MNHEY and CDR2 as SVGAGI. The CDR3 runs to 13 residues. The CDR3: CASSVDTTYGYTF. CDR3 in DNA: TGTGCCAGCAGTGTGGACACCACGTATGGCTACACCTTC.

The CDR3 sequence: CASSPVPQGDGRQPQHF. The CDR3 bases are TGCGCCAGCAGCCCAGTGCCCCAGGGGGATGGTCGTCAGCCCCAGCATTTT. This chain links TRBV5-1 with TRBJ1-5, with 7 bases identical to TRBD1. The germline V gene encodes CDR1 SGHRS and CDR2 YFSETQ. This CDR3 contains 17 residues. Trimming removed 4 bases from V and 6 bases from J; junction bases left unmatched: 16.

The V call is TRBV5-1, the J call TRBJ2-1; 8 bases align to TRBD1. The germline gives CDR1 SGHRS, CDR2 YFSETQ. V was pared by 3 bases and J by 5 bases, with 1 base of the junction left unmatched. The CDR3 sequence is 13 residues long. The CDR3 region is CASSSDRDNEQFF. The CDR3 coding sequence is TGCGCCAGCAGCTCGGACAGGGACAATGAGCAGTTCTTC.

This chain joins TRBV10-3 and TRBJ2-5, with a possible D match to TRBD1 (7 bases). V was cut by 0 bases and J by 10 bases, with 18 bases left in between. The CDR3 has 15 residues. The V gene's germline CDR1 is ENHRY and CDR2 SYGVKD. The CDR3, as DNA: TGTGCCATCAGTGAGTCGGGGGGACAGAAAGATGGCCAGTACTTC. Its translation is CAISESGGQKDGQYF.

This chain uses TRBV6-5 with TRBJ1-5, with TRBD1 matching over 7 bases. Trimming removed 6 bases from V and 7 bases from J; junction bases left unmatched: 3. The CDR3 covers 12 residues. The germline CDR1 and CDR2 sequences are MNHEY and SVGAGI. The chain's CDR3 is CASSQGGQPQHF. DNA for the CDR3: TGTGCCAGCAGCCAGGGGGGACAGCCCCAGCATTTT.

With respect to this clone: An end of the junction differs from the germline gene, which may be a read error. The chain uses TRBV7-9 and TRBJ2-3; a weak D match, TRBD2 (5 bases). Germline CDR1 and CDR2: SEHNR and FQNEAQ (reference sequence). The CDR3 covers 15 residues. The CDR3 sequence: CSSSATRESVDTQYF. The CDR3 nucleotides read TGTTCCAGCAGCGCCACAAGGGAGTCGGTAGATACGCAGTATTTT.

The V and J genes are TRBV7-6 and TRBJ2-3, with D unresolved. V shed 1 base and J shed 0 bases, with 11 bases lying between them. Germline assignment: CDR1 SGHVS and CDR2 FNYEAQ. The CDR3 runs to 16 residues. The CDR3 DNA reads TGTGCCAGCAGCTTAGTTGGCTCAGTAAGCACAGATACGCAGTATTTT. Its translation is CASSLVGSVSTDTQYF.

To note about this clone: One end of the junction fails to match germline, which may point to a read error. Additional DNA sequences in this sample encode the identical CDR3. J is TRBJ2-2 and V is TRBV4-1; TRBD1 matches 8 bases. The CDR3 runs to 19 residues. CDR1 is MGHRA, CDR2 YSYEKL, per germline. CDR3 coding DNA: TGCGCCAGCAGCCAACCCTGGACAGGGCGGATTCTTAACACCGGGGAGCTGTTTTTC. Translation: CASSQPWTGRILNTGELFF.

J is TRBJ2-7 and V is TRBV2; TRBD2 might be the D (6 bases). Trimming left V 3 bases short and J 12 bases short, with 12 bases between. Germline lookup yields CDR1 SNHLY and CDR2 FYNNEI. The CDR3 length is 11 residues. The DNA of the CDR3 is TGTGCCAGCAGTGATCGACTAGGGGCGTACTTC. Encoded protein: CASSDRLGAYF.

The table lists this clone with a count of one. The chain has TRBV5-6 and TRBJ1-6; D is perhaps TRBD1 (5 bases). V gave up 4 bases and J gave up 10 bases, with 12 bases separating them. The germline V gene has CDR1 SGHDT and CDR2 YYEEEE. This CDR3 contains 13 residues. The CDR3 sequence is CASSGGGASPLHF. The CDR3 DNA reads TGTGCCAGCAGCGGGGGAGGGGCCTCACCCCTCCACTTT. Full variable domain (remainder filled in from reference TRBV5-6 and TRBJ1-6): DAGVTQSPTHLIKTRGQQVTLRCSPKSGHDTVSWYQQALGQGPQFIFQYYEEEERQRGNFPDRFSGHQFPNYSSELNVNALLLGDSALYLCASSGGGASPLHFGNGTRLTVT.

In this sample, this clone turned up once. The J gene is TRBJ1-1, the V gene TRBV5-1; 9 nucleotides match TRBD1. CDR3 size: 15 residues. Germline V gene lookup returns CDR1 SGHRS and CDR2 YFSETQ. Trimming at V came to 3 bases and at J to 5 bases, leaving 8 bases not matched to a gene. The CDR3, as DNA: TGCGCCAGCAGCTCCCAACAGGGGGCCATGACTGAAGCTTTCTTT. It translates to CASSSQQGAMTEAFF.

The CDR3 nucleotides are TGTGCCAGCAGCCCCGGACAGACAACCTACGAGCAGTACTTC. Protein sequence: CASSPGQTTYEQYF. The chain combines TRBV9 with TRBJ2-7, with a weak D call TRBD1 (6 bases). CDR3 length: 14 amino acids. Germline V CDR1 and CDR2: SGDLS, YYNGEE. Trimming took 4 bases from V and 2 from J, leaving 13 bases between them.

The chain uses TRBV4-1 and TRBJ1-2, with D maybe TRBD1 (6 bases). CDR3 length: 14 amino acids. Trimming left V 1 base short and J 6 bases short, with 12 bases between. Germline-derived CDR1 and CDR2 are MGHRA and YSYEKL. The CDR3 reads CASSQVGTRDGYTF. CDR3 coding DNA: TGCGCCAGCAGCCAAGTTGGGACAAGAGATGGCTACACCTTC.

The V and J genes are TRBV7-6 and TRBJ2-3, with D possibly being TRBD1 (6 bases). V was shortened by 5 bases and J by 5 bases, with 23 bases between the two germline ends. The CDR3 loop spans 17 amino acids. Germline V gene lookup returns CDR1 SGHVS and CDR2 FNYEAQ. CDR3 residues: CASSLKPGQGIIDTQYF. For the CDR3, the DNA is TGTGCCAGCAGCCTTAAACCCGGCCAGGGGATTATAGATACGCAGTATTTT. Combining the CDR3 with reference TRBV7-6 and TRBJ2-3 gives the whole variable domain GAGVSQSPRYKVTKRGQDVALRCDPISGHVSLYWYRQALGQGPEFLTYFNYEAQQDKSGLPNDRFSAERPEGSISTLTIQRTEQRDSAMYRCASSLKPGQGIIDTQYFGPGTRLTVL.

V and J are TRBV5-4 and TRBJ2-7; 9 bases match TRBD1. V dropped 1 base and J dropped 5; count of bases not matched to a gene: 7. Germline CDR1 reads SGHNT; CDR2 reads YYREEE (reference sequence). The CDR3 covers 15 residues. The DNA of the CDR3 is TGTGCCAGCAGCTTGCCGGGACAGGGTGCACACGAGCAGTACTTC. Translation gives CASSLPGQGAHEQYF. The whole variable domain, filled in from reference TRBV5-4 and TRBJ2-7, reads ETGVTQSPTHLIKTRGQQVTLRCSSQSGHNTVSWYQQALGQGPQFIFQYYREEENGRGNFPPRFSGLQFPNYSSELNVNALELDDSALYLCASSLPGQGAHEQYFGPGTRLTVT.

CDR3 DNA sequence: TGCGCCAGCAGCCTCGCGGTACTAGCGAGCCTCGGGGATACGCAGTATTTT. Its protein is CASSLAVLASLGDTQYF. This chain connects TRBV4-1 to TRBJ2-3; 7 bases match TRBD2. V trimming: 4 bases; J trimming: 6 bases; junction bases outside the gene matches: 16. CDR1 is MGHRA and CDR2 is YSYEKL in the germline V gene. CDR3 size: 17 residues.

V is TRBV6-5 and J is TRBJ2-2; 7 bases align to TRBD2. The CDR3 is 14 amino acids. With 6 bases clipped from V and 3 bases from J, the junction kept 4 bases outside the gene matches. From germline, CDR1 is MNHEY and CDR2 SVGAGI. CDR3 in amino acids: CASRRGWDTGELFF. In DNA form, the CDR3 reads TGTGCCAGCAGGCGGGGGTGGGACACCGGGGAGCTGTTTTTT.

This clone was seen a single time. CDR3 amino acids: CASSLETSLTYGYTF. The CDR3 DNA follows: TGCGCCAGCAGCCTCGAGACATCCCTTACGTATGGCTACACCTTC. J is TRBJ1-2 and V is TRBV4-1; no definite D call. The germline V gene encodes CDR1 MGHRA and CDR2 YSYEKL. V lost 4 bases, J lost 5 bases, and 17 bases lay in between. The CDR3 sequence is 15 residues long.

Details on this clone: Within the sample, other DNA sequences also encode this same CDR3. The V gene is TRBV11-3, the J gene TRBJ2-2; D possibly corresponds to TRBD2 (6 bases). V shed 3 bases and J shed 6 bases, with 20 bases lying between them. The CDR3 length is 17 residues. The germline V gene has CDR1 SGHNT and CDR2 YENEEA. For the CDR3, the DNA is TGTGCCAGCAGCTTCATGGGCCCGGCTTCGGGAGCCGGGGAGCTGTTTTTT. It translates to CASSFMGPASGAGELFF.

This sequence joins TRBV5-4 and TRBJ2-1; D call uncertain. Germline V gives CDR1 SGHNT, CDR2 YYREEE (reference sequence). The CDR3 length is 14 residues. Between the trimmed V and J ends, which lost 3 bases and 3 bases, there was a span of 10 bases. CDR3 in amino acids: CASSSSAYYNEQFF. CDR3 in DNA: TGTGCCAGCAGCTCCTCTGCGTACTACAATGAGCAGTTCTTC.